One sample yielded the 6 T cell receptor beta chains listed below, sequenced in a study of T cells after yellow fever vaccination. MiXCR was run by TCRdb on the 5' RACE reads, yielding one entry per CDR3 protein. The sample lists 110,000 or so distinct CDR3 sequences; around 7.2% were seen once. This material consisted of CD4+ T cells sorted from PBMCs, taken approximately 47 days after the first yellow fever vaccination. Source of these receptors: a man younger than 35 who received the YFV17D yellow fever vaccine.

This clonotype came up many times. The V and J genes are TRBV7-2 and TRBJ1-1; possibly TRBD1 for D (5 bases). Between the trimmed V and J ends, which lost 2 bases and 4 bases, there was a span of 8 bases. Germline CDR1 and CDR2: SGHTA and FQGNSA. This CDR3 spans 13 amino acids. CDR3 in DNA: TGTGCCAGCAGCTTAACGGGGGGCACTGAAGCTTTCTTT. It translates to CASSLTGGTEAFF.

This clonotype was seen many times. The chain has TRBV20-1 and TRBJ1-1; D gene ambiguous. This CDR3 is built from 13 residues. CDR1 is DFQATT and CDR2 is SNEGSKA in the germline V gene (reference sequence). V was trimmed by 0 bases and J by 2 bases, leaving 7 bases between them. The CDR3 DNA sequence: TGCAGTGCTAGAGATCCGGTTAACACTGAAGCTTTCTTT. This translates into CSARDPVNTEAFF.

This clonotype appeared many times. The chain combines TRBV24-1 with TRBJ1-1; TRBD1 might be the D (6 bases). V gave up 6 bases and J gave up 5 bases, with 6 bases separating them. The CDR3 covers 11 residues. CDR1 and CDR2 from the germline V gene are KGHDR and SFDVKD. Here the CDR3 reads CATSQGTEAFF. CDR3 in DNA: TGTGCCACCAGTCAGGGGACTGAAGCTTTCTTT.

This clonotype has just a few counts. The chain employs TRBV19 and TRBJ1-2; TRBD1 agrees at 11 bases. V lost 8 bases and J lost 3; bases outside the gene matches: 8. Germline values: CDR1 LNHDA, CDR2 SQIVND (reference sequence). This CDR3 is built from 15 residues. This CDR3 is CASGFRGQGDYGYTF. The CDR3 nucleotides are TGTGCCAGTGGATTCCGGGGACAGGGGGACTATGGCTACACCTTC.

This clonotype was detected many times. The genes are TRBV2 and TRBJ2-5; the D is unclear. The CDR3 is 11 residues long. The germline V gene has CDR1 SNHLY and CDR2 FYNNEI. The germline V and J ends were trimmed by 4 bases and 5 bases, with 5 bases remaining between them. The CDR3 DNA reads TGTGCCAGCAGTGTCGGGGAGACCCAGTACTTC. Translation gives CASSVGETQYF.

This clonotype was seen repeatedly, ten times or more. The rearrangement joins TRBV4-1 to TRBJ1-4; 9 nucleotides agree with TRBD1. From germline, CDR1 is MGHRA and CDR2 YSYEKL. This CDR3 spans 17 amino acids. The junction had 16 bases not matched to a gene; V was cut back by 1 base and J by 13 bases. CDR3 protein: CASSQALGRDRARGLFF. CDR3 in DNA: TGCGCCAGCAGCCAAGCCCTTGGTAGGGACAGGGCCAGAGGACTGTTTTTT.